This T cell receptor (beta chain) is drawn from a study of response to subunit inactivated influenza vaccine. Germline V lookup: CDR1 MNHEY, CDR2 SVGEGT. V was trimmed by 0 bases and J by 9 bases, leaving 24 bases between them. CDR3 length: 18 amino acids. TCRdb fed the RT-PCR reads into MiXCR, producing one record per CDR3 protein. The sample comprises a few hundred thousand distinct CDR3 sequences, 6.5% to 8% of which are singletons, and under 15% rests with the top ten. This clonotype was counted a few times. Antigen specificity is unknown. Study-level results: Seasonal influenza vaccination, on each occasion, was suggested by the authors to recruit few new T cells.

The sample consisted of PBMCs from blood, taken less than 30 months after vaccination. The receptor's source is a man aged 45-69 years who received an inactivated influenza vaccine. The rearrangement joins TRBV6-2 or TRBV6-3 to TRBJ2-4; tentatively, D is TRBD2 (6 bases). CDR3 nucleotide sequence: TGTGCCAGCAGTTACTCCACGCGGGAAGGAGGGGATTTAGGCATTCAGTACTTC. Translation gives CASSYSTREGGDLGIQYF.